Detailed here is one T cell receptor (beta chain). The antigen is undetermined. Only in-frame clones appear in the TCRdb table, and some are missing; sequencing was by immunoSEQ multiplex PCR. The table shows millions of clones, with over 85% occurring only once. These data belong to a study of shared clonotypes between healthy human individuals. Terminally differentiated effector memory CD45RA+ cells were excluded from the naive CD8 cells, which were CD45RO-negative and positively selected for CCR7. Trimming removed 5 bases at V and 6 bases at J, with 23 bases between. The germline V gene encodes CDR1 SGHAT and CDR2 FQNNGV. CDR3 length equals 16 residues. Study-wide results and caveats: Sorted-subset samples were not fully sequenced, rarefaction indicated.

The clonotype comes from a man between 18 and 29 years old in good health. Material: naive CD8+ T cells sorted from blood. The chain uses TRBV11-2 and TRBJ2-7; either TRBD1 or TRBD2 may supply D (5 bases each). The CDR3 region has the DNA TGTGCCAGCAGCACAGGCCGGGATCTCATTAGCCCCGAGCAGTACTTC. The encoded protein is CASSTGRDLISPEQYF. Full variable domain (missing parts from reference TRBV11-2 and TRBJ2-7): EAGVAQSPRYKIIEKRQSVAFWCNPISGHATLYWYQQILGQGPKLLIQFQNNGVVDDSQLPKDRFSAERLKGVDSTLKIQPAKLEDSAVYLCASSTGRDLISPEQYFGPGTRLTVT.